What follows are 11 T cell receptor beta chains derived from one specimen sequenced in a study of blood T cell repertoires in COVID-19. Only in-frame clones appear in the TCRdb table, and some are missing; sequencing was by immunoSEQ multiplex PCR. Of 250,000 to 300,000 clones in the sample, around 88% were seen once. The specimen was peripheral blood. These receptor sequences come from a man of 80 years or more with acute or convalescent COVID-19.

The chain combines TRBV29-1 with TRBJ2-1; no clear D gene. Per germline, CDR1 SQVTM and CDR2 ANQGSEA. CDR3 size: 14 residues. Deletions cut 3 bases from V and 8 bases from J, with 17 bases between. CDR3 sequence (DNA): TGCAGCGTTGAGCCCCTGGGCAGTCCCCATGAGCAGTTCTTC. Protein product: CSVEPLGSPHEQFF.

The J gene is TRBJ2-3, the V gene TRBV11-2; TRBD2 agrees at 7 bases. The germline V gene has CDR1 SGHAT and CDR2 FQNNGV. This CDR3 has 14 amino acids. V lost 5 bases to trimming and J lost 4 bases; unmatched junction nucleotides: 6. The CDR3 reads CASSPWTSPDTQYF. Written as DNA, the CDR3 is TGTGCCAGCAGCCCCTGGACTAGTCCAGATACGCAGTATTTT.

This chain connects TRBV6-5 to TRBJ1-3; the D is unclear. Germline V gene lookup returns CDR1 MNHEY and CDR2 SVGAGI. Trimming stripped 10 bases from V and 0 bases from J, with 16 bases between. The CDR3 runs to 15 residues. CDR3 nucleotide sequence: TGTGCCACCCACCCCCGTCTATTCTCTGGAAACACCATATATTTT. Protein sequence: CATHPRLFSGNTIYF.

V usage is TRBV27 and J usage is TRBJ1-1; D might be TRBD1 (5 bases). This CDR3 is 14 amino acids long. V was clipped by 7 bases and J by 2 bases, with 14 bases between them. Germline CDR1 is MNHEY and CDR2 is SMNVEV (reference sequence). CDR3 loop: CASTSVTANTEAFF. The CDR3 coding sequence is TGTGCCAGCACCTCTGTGACAGCCAACACTGAAGCTTTCTTT.

This clone was observed a few times. The J gene is TRBJ1-6, the V gene TRBV13; no clear D. Germline values: CDR1 PRHDT, CDR2 FYEKMQ (reference sequence). CDR3 length: 13 residues. V dropped 5 bases and J dropped 3 bases, with 5 bases sitting between them. CDR3 in amino acids: CASSRYYNSPLHF. The CDR3 nucleotides read TGTGCCAGCAGCCGGTACTATAATTCACCCCTCCACTTT.

The chain employs TRBV18 and TRBJ2-7; 9 positions match TRBD1. The CDR3 is made up of 15 amino acids. V gave up 3 bases and J gave up 1 base; unmatched junction bases: 4. In germline, CDR1 is KGHSH, CDR2 LQKENI. The CDR3 loop reads CASSPDGTGSYEQYF. In nucleotides, the CDR3 is TGTGCCAGCTCACCGGATGGGACAGGGTCCTACGAGCAGTACTTC.

The CDR3 bases are TGCGCCAGCAGCTTGACAGGGGGGGATGGTGAAAAACTGTTTTTT. This codes for CASSLTGGDGEKLFF. The V gene is TRBV5-1, the J gene TRBJ1-4; 8 bases are shared with TRBD1. V lost 1 base and J lost 7; bases outside the gene matches: 6. CDR3 length equals 15 residues. Germline-derived CDR1 and CDR2 are SGHRS and YFSETQ.

The chain carries TRBV6-1 and TRBJ1-1; D may be TRBD1 (5 bases). This CDR3 comprises 14 residues. Trimming took 2 bases from V and 11 from J, leaving 18 bases between them. Germline-derived CDR1 and CDR2 are MNHNS and SASEGT. Here the CDR3 DNA reads TGTGCCAGCAGTGAAAGTGGGAGGGGCGGAAGGGCTTTCTTT. This encodes CASSESGRGGRAFF.

This chain connects TRBV12-3 or TRBV12-4 to TRBJ2-7; 7 positions agree with TRBD2. With 5 bases clipped from V and 6 bases from J, the junction kept 1 base outside the gene matches. CDR3 length: 11 residues. This chain's CDR3 is CASSTSAEQYF. DNA for the CDR3: TGTGCCAGCAGTACTAGCGCCGAGCAGTACTTC.

The chain is built from TRBV28 and TRBJ1-4; D gene unclear. The V gene's germline CDR1 is MDHEN and CDR2 SYDVKM. Trimming removed 3 bases from V and 7 bases from J, with 3 bases in between. The CDR3 totals 11 residues. The CDR3, as DNA: TGTGCCAGCAGTTTGAGTGAAAAACTGTTTTTT. Translating it yields CASSLSEKLFF.

The chain is built from TRBV7-7 and TRBJ2-7; TRBD2 matches 12 bases. The junction had 5 bases not matched to a gene; V was cut back by 5 bases and J by 6 bases. In germline, CDR1 is SSHAT, CDR2 FNYEAQ (reference sequence). CDR3 size: 14 residues. CDR3 in DNA: TGTGCCAGCAGCCCGACTAGCGGGAGCTCCGAGCAGTACTTC. This encodes CASSPTSGSSEQYF.